This T cell receptor beta chain derives from a study of OX40 agonist ivuxolimab in advanced cancers. The CDR3 loop spans 14 amino acids. Germline values: CDR1 MGHRA, CDR2 YSYEKL. Between the trimmed V and J ends, which lost 4 bases and 0 bases, there was a span of 10 bases. Method: immunoSEQ multiplex PCR; TCRdb's copy keeps in-frame clones and lacks some. The sample includes 20,000 to 30,000 clones, approximately 85% of them seen just once. The chain uses TRBV4-1 and TRBJ2-7; no firm D call. Sequencing used CD4+ or CD8+ T cells sorted from blood, obtained in a trial of the OX40 agonist ivuxolimab. This TCR was recovered from an adult with an advanced solid tumor such as melanoma, head and neck, liver or kidney cancer. The CDR3 DNA follows: TGCGCCAGCAGCCTCGAGCGCCTCTCCTACGAGCAGTACTTC. It encodes CASSLERLSYEQYF.